Presented here are 30 T cell receptor beta chains from one specimen sequenced in a study of cytomegalovirus exposure and HLA in healthy donors. The PCR had 60 Vbeta and 13 Jbeta primers. Some clones are missing from TCRdb's copy, which holds only in-frame ones; the method was immunoSEQ multiplex PCR. The table records 85,000 to 100,000 clones, approximately 77% of them present only once. Material: PBMCs. The receptors come from a woman aged 40 to 55 in good health and CMV-seronegative.

The rearrangement links TRBV9 to TRBJ2-3; 7 nucleotides agree with TRBD1. CDR1 is SGDLS and CDR2 is YYNGEE in the germline V gene. V lost 3 bases and J lost 3; bases outside the gene matches: 7. There are 15 residues in the CDR3. CDR3: CASSAWKQGTDTQYF. Here the CDR3 DNA reads TGTGCCAGCAGCGCCTGGAAACAGGGGACAGATACGCAGTATTTT.

This chain uses TRBV5-1 with TRBJ2-1; tentative D call: TRBD2 (5 bases). Trimming stripped 0 bases from V and 0 bases from J, with 10 bases between. Germline-derived CDR1 and CDR2 are SGHRS and YFSETQ. The CDR3 is made up of 16 amino acids. The CDR3 region is CASSLAGVYSYNEQFF. The CDR3 nucleotides read TGCGCCAGCAGCTTGGCCGGGGTATACTCCTACAATGAGCAGTTCTTC.

J is TRBJ2-3 and V is TRBV2; 8 bases are shared with TRBD1. From germline, CDR1 is SNHLY and CDR2 FYNNEI. CDR3 length: 13 residues. Trimming took 6 bases from V and 4 from J; bases not matched to a gene: 3. CDR3: CASRTGVADTQYF. The CDR3 DNA sequence: TGTGCCAGCAGGACAGGGGTGGCAGATACGCAGTATTTT.

Only a few counts were recorded for this clone. The V and J genes are TRBV2 and TRBJ2-7; D is unclear. V lost 7 bases, J lost 0 bases, and 13 bases lay in between. The CDR3 runs to 14 residues. Looked up from germline, CDR1 is SNHLY and CDR2 is FYNNEI. The chain's CDR3 is CASKYRLSSYEQYF. For the CDR3, the DNA is TGTGCCAGCAAATACAGATTGAGCTCCTACGAGCAGTACTTC.

The genes are TRBV5-1 and TRBJ1-5, with 7 nucleotides matching TRBD1. This CDR3 is built from 16 residues. The J segment lost 0 bases and the V segment lost 0 bases, leaving 3 bases of the junction unmatched. Germline V CDR1 and CDR2: SGHRS, YFSETQ. CDR3 in amino acids: CASSLGGTDSNQPQHF. DNA of the CDR3: TGCGCCAGCAGCTTGGGTGGGACAGATAGCAATCAGCCCCAGCATTTT.

CDR3 bases: TGTGCCAGCATGTACACGGGGGGTCTCACAGATACGCAGTATTTT. Translating gives CASMYTGGLTDTQYF. The chain employs TRBV2 and TRBJ2-3, with TRBD2 matching over 7 bases. V was pared by 7 bases and J by 2 bases, with 9 bases of the junction left unmatched. Per germline, CDR1 SNHLY and CDR2 FYNNEI. The CDR3 is 15 residues long.

The gene calls are TRBV29-1 and TRBJ1-4; 7 bases are shared with TRBD1. V was pared by 4 bases and J by 5 bases, with 7 bases of the junction left unmatched. The CDR3 has 14 residues. The V gene's germline CDR1 is SQVTM and CDR2 ANQGSEA. Written as DNA, the CDR3 is TGCAGCGTTGTAGTGGTACAGGGGAATGAAAAACTGTTTTTT. Protein: CSVVVVQGNEKLFF.

The rearrangement links TRBV19 to TRBJ2-3; D may be TRBD2 (5 bases). Germline values: CDR1 LNHDA, CDR2 SQIVND (reference sequence). Trimming shortened V by 1 base and J by 3 bases, and 8 bases separated the two germline ends. CDR3 length: 14 residues. The DNA of the CDR3 is TGTGCCAGTAGTATAGCGGGGAGAACAGATACGCAGTATTTT. Protein product: CASSIAGRTDTQYF.

The count of this clone is one. The chain combines TRBV18 with TRBJ1-1, with 9 bases fitting TRBD1. V lost 3 bases, J lost 1 base, and 3 bases stayed unmatched. This CDR3 spans 15 amino acids. Germline V gene sequence: CDR1 KGHSH, CDR2 LQKENI. The CDR3 region is CASSPRTGANTEAFF. The CDR3 nucleotides are TGTGCCAGCTCACCTCGGACAGGGGCGAACACTGAAGCTTTCTTT.

The genes are TRBV4-3 and TRBJ1-2; TRBD1 matches at 7 bases. The CDR3 has 14 residues. Germline lookup yields CDR1 LGHNA and CDR2 YSLEER. V lost 2 bases and J lost 8; bases outside the gene matches: 8. The chain's CDR3 is CASSQLQGSRGYTF. CDR3 DNA: TGCGCCAGCAGCCAACTACAGGGGTCTAGGGGCTACACCTTC.

The rearrangement uses TRBV5-6 and TRBJ1-1; D gene uncertain. CDR1 and CDR2 from the germline V gene are SGHDT and YYEEEE. Trimming pared 0 bases from V and 1 base from J, leaving 4 bases between. CDR3 size: 13 residues. Here the CDR3 reads CASSLAKNTEAFF. The CDR3 DNA is TGTGCCAGCAGCTTGGCAAAGAACACTGAAGCTTTCTTT.

This clone was observed a handful of times. This chain connects TRBV7-2 to TRBJ2-5, with 7 bases identical to TRBD1. The CDR3 totals 15 residues. V lost 7 bases, J lost 2 bases, and 10 bases stayed unmatched. Germline loops: CDR1 SGHTA, CDR2 FQGNSA. The CDR3 coding sequence is TGTGCCAGCACCCGCACCGGGACAGCTCAAGAGACCCAGTACTTC. It translates to CASTRTGTAQETQYF.

The rearrangement links TRBV4-1 to TRBJ2-3; D is possibly TRBD2 (6 bases). V dropped 1 base and J dropped 1 base, with 9 bases sitting between them. The germline V gene encodes CDR1 MGHRA and CDR2 YSYEKL. The length of the CDR3 is 15 residues. The CDR3 DNA reads as TGCGCCAGCAGCCAAGGTCCGGGGGGCACAGATACGCAGTATTTT. Protein product: CASSQGPGGTDTQYF.

This rearrangement joins TRBV7-8 to TRBJ1-2, with TRBD1 matching over 7 bases. The germline CDR1 and CDR2 sequences are SGHVS and FQNEAQ. The CDR3 has 15 residues. J gave up 2 bases and V 3 bases, and 6 bases lay outside the gene matches. CDR3 DNA: TGTGCCAGCAGCTTTCGTTCAGGGGGGAACTATGGCTACACCTTC. Residues: CASSFRSGGNYGYTF.

This clone has more than one count but fewer than ten. The chain employs TRBV7-8 and TRBJ1-2, with D maybe TRBD1 (6 bases). In germline, CDR1 is SGHVS, CDR2 FQNEAQ. Deletions cut 5 bases from V and 2 bases from J, with 18 bases between. This CDR3 has 16 amino acids. The chain's CDR3 is CASSTLSGALNYGYTF. CDR3 nucleotides: TGTGCCAGCAGCACCCTTTCAGGGGCCCTAAACTATGGCTACACCTTC.

This chain joins TRBV5-1 and TRBJ1-1; 11 nucleotides match TRBD1. Germline CDR1 SGHRS, CDR2 YFSETQ. The CDR3 covers 13 residues. V lost 3 bases and J lost 11; bases outside the gene matches: 6. The CDR3 reads CASSYGTGGYAFF. Written as DNA, the CDR3 is TGCGCCAGCAGCTACGGGACAGGGGGATATGCTTTCTTT.

The gene calls are TRBV2 and TRBJ1-1, with D unclear. There are 14 residues in the CDR3. Per germline, CDR1 SNHLY and CDR2 FYNNEI. V was trimmed by 6 bases and J by 1 base, leaving 12 bases between them. The CDR3 coding sequence is TGTGCCAGCAGGAGGGAGGGAAGGAACACTGAAGCTTTCTTT. Protein: CASRREGRNTEAFF.

This CDR3 is CASSLDRVGSTDTQYF. The DNA of the CDR3 is TGCGCCAGCAGCTTGGACAGGGTAGGGAGCACAGATACGCAGTATTTT. The chain is built from TRBV5-1 and TRBJ2-3; the D gene is possibly TRBD1 (6 bases). Germline V lookup: CDR1 SGHRS, CDR2 YFSETQ. The V end was cut by 0 bases, the J end by 0 bases, with 11 bases between. The CDR3 has 16 amino acids.

This clone was seen a single time. V is TRBV19 and J is TRBJ2-3, with D maybe TRBD1 (5 bases). Trimming took off 3 bases at V and 2 bases at J, with 9 bases between the two ends. Germline V lookup: CDR1 LNHDA, CDR2 SQIVND (reference sequence). The CDR3 covers 14 residues. The CDR3 protein is CASSMGRATDTQYF. CDR3 coding DNA: TGTGCCAGTAGTATGGGCAGGGCCACAGATACGCAGTATTTT.

The V gene is TRBV28, the J gene TRBJ1-4, with D maybe TRBD1 (6 bases). This CDR3 comprises 14 residues. Germline assignment: CDR1 MDHEN and CDR2 SYDVKM. The ends were cut back, 6 bases at V and 5 bases at J, with 13 bases in the middle. The CDR3: CASRETGSNEKLFF. The CDR3 nucleotides are TGTGCCAGCAGGGAGACAGGATCGAATGAAAAACTGTTTTTT.

The gene calls are TRBV4-2 and TRBJ1-3; TRBD1 might be the D (6 bases). Trimming took off 1 base at V and 3 bases at J, with 10 bases between the two ends. This CDR3 spans 15 amino acids. Germline CDR1 and CDR2: LGHNA and YNFKEQ. The CDR3: CASSQGTGRGNTIYF. Written as DNA, the CDR3 is TGTGCCAGCAGCCAAGGTACAGGGCGTGGAAACACCATATATTTT.

This rearrangement joins TRBV7-9 to TRBJ2-5; 8 bases map to TRBD2. CDR1 is SEHNR, CDR2 FQNEAQ, per germline (reference sequence). The CDR3 runs 13 residues. The ends lost 10 bases at V and 5 bases at J; junction bases unmatched: 9. CDR3 residues: CAIPAGAGETQYF. The CDR3 DNA reads TGTGCCATCCCAGCGGGGGCGGGGGAGACCCAGTACTTC. Using reference TRBV7-9 and TRBJ2-5 for the parts outside the CDR3, the full variable domain is DTGVSQNPRHKITKRGQNVTFRCDPISEHNRLYWYRQTLGQGPEFLTYFQNEAQLEKSRLLSDRFSAERPKGSFSTLEIQRTEQGDSAMYLCAIPAGAGETQYFGPGTRLLVL.

The chain couples TRBV10-3 to TRBJ1-6; perhaps TRBD1 as D (6 bases). This CDR3 has 11 residues. V was trimmed by 5 bases and J by 13 bases, leaving 9 bases between them. The germline CDR1 and CDR2 sequences are ENHRY and SYGVKD. CDR3 nucleotides: TGTGCCATCAGTAATCAGGGGCCCCTCCACTTT. It specifies CAISNQGPLHF.

This clone was counted only a few times. This chain uses TRBV25-1 with TRBJ1-2, with D possibly being TRBD1 (6 bases). The CDR3 loop spans 15 amino acids. V was cut by 1 base and J by 2 bases, with 11 bases left in between. Germline loops: CDR1 MGHDK, CDR2 SYGVNS. The chain's CDR3 is CASSELGTGNYGYTF. The CDR3 region has the DNA TGTGCCAGCAGTGAATTAGGCACAGGGAACTATGGCTACACCTTC.

This clone was counted once. This chain uses TRBV4-2 with TRBJ2-5; 10 positions match TRBD2. The CDR3 spans 15 residues. Germline assignment: CDR1 LGHNA and CDR2 YNFKEQ. Trimming removed 3 bases from V and 4 bases from J; junction bases left unmatched: 5. CDR3 region: CASSQQLAGLETQYF. The DNA of the CDR3 is TGTGCCAGCAGCCAGCAACTAGCGGGGCTAGAGACCCAGTACTTC.

This sequence joins TRBV6-5 and TRBJ1-1; TRBD1 matches 9 bases. Trimming took 7 bases from V and 4 from J; bases not matched to a gene: 7. This CDR3 comprises 14 residues. CDR1 and CDR2 (germline): MNHEY, SVGAGI. Written as DNA, the CDR3 is TGTGCCAGCAACGTGGGACAGGGCATCACTGAAGCTTTCTTT. Protein: CASNVGQGITEAFF.

The chain is built from TRBV25-1 and TRBJ2-1, with 9 bases fitting TRBD1. Looked up from germline, CDR1 is MGHDK and CDR2 is SYGVNS. The CDR3 spans 16 residues. V shed 3 bases, J shed 8 bases, and the junction held 11 bases outside the gene matches. In DNA form, the CDR3 reads TGTGCCAGCAGTGAGGGTGGAGAAGGACAGGGGCATGAGCAGTTCTTC. Translated: CASSEGGEGQGHEQFF.

The chain employs TRBV7-9 and TRBJ2-3; TRBD2 might be the D (5 bases). The CDR3 has 18 residues. Germline V CDR1 and CDR2: SEHNR, FQNEAQ (reference sequence). V dropped 2 bases and J dropped 2 bases, with 20 bases sitting between them. This CDR3 reads CASSLTEERNFYTDTQYF. Here the CDR3 DNA reads TGTGCCAGCAGCTTAACCGAGGAGCGGAATTTCTACACAGATACGCAGTATTTT. Based on the CDR3 plus reference TRBV7-9 and TRBJ2-3, the full variable domain is DTGVSQNPRHKITKRGQNVTFRCDPISEHNRLYWYRQTLGQGPEFLTYFQNEAQLEKSRLLSDRFSAERPKGSFSTLEIQRTEQGDSAMYLCASSLTEERNFYTDTQYFGPGTRLTVL.

V gene TRBV7-2 combines with J gene TRBJ2-7, with TRBD2 as a possible D gene (6 bases). Trimming stripped 7 bases from V and 0 bases from J, with 16 bases between. CDR1 SGHTA and CDR2 FQGNSA come from the germline V gene. This CDR3 is built from 15 residues. In nucleotides, the CDR3 is TGTGCCAGCACCTCAGGGTACGGGAGCTCCTACGAGCAGTACTTC. Its translation is CASTSGYGSSYEQYF. The entire variable domain, with the rest obtained from reference TRBV7-2 and TRBJ2-7, is as follows: GAGVSQSPSNKVTEKGKDVELRCDPISGHTALYWYRQSLGQGLEFLIYFQGNSAPDKSGLPSDRFSAERTGGSVSTLTIQRTQQEDSAVYLCASTSGYGSSYEQYFGPGTRLTVT.

The J gene is TRBJ1-2, the V gene TRBV5-6, with 7 bases identical to TRBD1. Germline trimming cut 0 bases from V and 3 bases from J; bases unmatched to any gene: 2. The CDR3 covers 14 residues. Germline values: CDR1 SGHDT, CDR2 YYEEEE. CDR3 in DNA: TGTGCCAGCAGCTTGGACGGGACAGACTATGGCTACACCTTC. Protein: CASSLDGTDYGYTF. Full variable domain (rest looked up from reference TRBV5-6 and TRBJ1-2): DAGVTQSPTHLIKTRGQQVTLRCSPKSGHDTVSWYQQALGQGPQFIFQYYEEEERQRGNFPDRFSGHQFPNYSSELNVNALLLGDSALYLCASSLDGTDYGYTFGSGTRLTVV.